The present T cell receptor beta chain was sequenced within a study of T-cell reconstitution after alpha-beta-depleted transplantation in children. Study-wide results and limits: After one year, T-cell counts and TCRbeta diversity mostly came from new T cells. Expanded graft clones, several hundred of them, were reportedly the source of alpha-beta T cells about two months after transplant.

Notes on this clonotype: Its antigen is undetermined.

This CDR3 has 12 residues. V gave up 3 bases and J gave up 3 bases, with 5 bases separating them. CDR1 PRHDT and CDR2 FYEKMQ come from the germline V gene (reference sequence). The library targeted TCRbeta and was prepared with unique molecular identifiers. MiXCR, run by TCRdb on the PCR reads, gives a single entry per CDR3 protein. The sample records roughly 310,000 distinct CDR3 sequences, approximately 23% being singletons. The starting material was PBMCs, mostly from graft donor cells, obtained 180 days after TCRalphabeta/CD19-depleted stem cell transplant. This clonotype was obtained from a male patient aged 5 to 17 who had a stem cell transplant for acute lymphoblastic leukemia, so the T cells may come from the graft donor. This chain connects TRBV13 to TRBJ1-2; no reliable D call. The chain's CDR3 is CASSLMDYGYTF. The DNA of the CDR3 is TGTGCCAGCAGCTTGATGGACTATGGCTACACCTTC.